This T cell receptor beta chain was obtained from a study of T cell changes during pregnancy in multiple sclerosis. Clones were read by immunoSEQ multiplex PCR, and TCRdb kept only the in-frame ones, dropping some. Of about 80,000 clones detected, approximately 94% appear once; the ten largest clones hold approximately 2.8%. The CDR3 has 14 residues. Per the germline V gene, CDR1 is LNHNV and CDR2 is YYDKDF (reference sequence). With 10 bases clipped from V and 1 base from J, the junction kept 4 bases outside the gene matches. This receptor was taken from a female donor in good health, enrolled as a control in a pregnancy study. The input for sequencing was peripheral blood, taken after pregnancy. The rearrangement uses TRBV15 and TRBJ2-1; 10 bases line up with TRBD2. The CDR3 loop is CAISGLASYNEQFF. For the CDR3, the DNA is TGTGCCATTTCGGGACTAGCGTCCTACAATGAGCAGTTCTTC.